These 12 T cell receptor beta chains share one sample of origin, sequenced in a study of identical twins listed by TCRdb under 2016. The library was made by 5' RACE. The sequencer listed for this sample is Illumina HiSeq 2000. TCRdb reprocessed the public reads (quality trimming at Q25 with fastp, clone calling with MiXCR) and kept in-frame beta chains. Each entry merges the rows of one CDR3 protein and shows their most common DNA and genes. The sample table shows hundreds of thousands of distinct CDR3 sequences, and around 5.7% are seen once. Around 2% of the sample is held by the ten biggest clonotypes. Input material: naive T cells sorted from blood. The cell subset or site label on this specimen signifies: cells isolated with a human naive T-cell isolation kit. All receptors come from a man in his late teens or twenties in good health.

There are many counts of this clonotype. The chain links TRBV5-1 to TRBJ2-2; 7 bases match TRBD2. CDR3 length equals 17 residues. V lost 0 bases and J lost 4; bases outside the gene matches: 9. Per germline, CDR1 SGHRS and CDR2 YFSETQ. CDR3 DNA sequence: TGCGCCAGCAGCTTGGCGGGCGGGAGCGGTGGCACCGGGGAGCTGTTTTTT. This gives the protein CASSLAGGSGGTGELFF.

This clonotype was seen more than once but under ten times. J is TRBJ1-5 and V is TRBV15; perhaps TRBD1 as D (5 bases). In germline, CDR1 is LNHNV, CDR2 YYDKDF (reference sequence). Trimming cost V 5 bases and J 4 bases, with 9 bases left between them. The CDR3 length is 13 residues. The CDR3 DNA is TGTGCCACCAGCCGCCAGGGAAATCAGCCCCAGCATTTT. Translation: CATSRQGNQPQHF.

This clonotype came up a few times. The rearrangement joins TRBV19 to TRBJ2-3, with a possible D match to TRBD1 (8 bases). Germline lookup yields CDR1 LNHDA and CDR2 SQIVND (reference sequence). CDR3 length equals 20 residues. V was cut by 6 bases and J by 2 bases, with 30 bases left in between. CDR3 DNA sequence: TGTGCCAGTAGCGAAGAAGACAGGGGAGGGTGGGGGACCTACACAGATACGCAGTATTTT. Translating it yields CASSEEDRGGWGTYTDTQYF. Drawing the rest from reference TRBV19 and TRBJ2-3, the complete variable domain is DGGITQSPKYLFRKEGQNVTLSCEQNLNHDAMYWYRQDPGQGLRLIYYSQIVNDFQKGDIAEGYSVSREKKESFPLTVTSAQKNPTAFYLCASSEEDRGGWGTYTDTQYFGPGTRLTVL.

This clonotype was seen repeatedly, ten times or more. The rearrangement joins TRBV20-1 to TRBJ2-7; 7 nucleotides match TRBD2. Germline loops: CDR1 DFQATT, CDR2 SNEGSKA (reference sequence). The CDR3 runs 14 residues. With 4 bases clipped from V and 2 bases from J, the junction kept 8 bases outside the gene matches. The CDR3 coding sequence is TGCAGTGCTATCTCGTGGCGGGAGCCCTACGAGCAGTACGTC. Amino acids: CSAISWREPYEQYV.

A note on this clonotype: A read error may be the cause here, since a much bigger clone is one base away. Likely a read error: the CDR3 ends without its conserved phenylalanine or tryptophan. In DNA, the CDR3 is TGTGCCAGCAGCTTAGGGGTCAGGGGAGGAAGCACAGATACGCAGTATTTA. Its translation is CASSLGVRGGSTDTQYL. This sequence joins TRBV7-2 and TRBJ2-3; D assignment may be TRBD1 or TRBD2 (6 bases each). The germline V gene encodes CDR1 SGHTA and CDR2 FQGNSA. The ends were cut back, 1 base at V and 0 bases at J, with 14 bases in the middle. The CDR3 contains 17 residues.

This clonotype has a handful of counts. The chain joins TRBV7-9 to TRBJ2-7; perhaps TRBD2 as D (5 bases). Trimming took off 5 bases at V and 0 bases at J, with 14 bases between the two ends. Per the germline V gene, CDR1 is SEHNR and CDR2 is FQNEAQ (reference sequence). The CDR3 sequence is 15 residues long. The CDR3 region has the DNA TGTGCCAGCAGCCTCAGTTTCCGGGACTCCTACGAGCAGTACTTC. Its translation is CASSLSFRDSYEQYF. Looking up the rest from reference TRBV7-9 and TRBJ2-7 gives the full variable domain: DTGVSQNPRHKITKRGQNVTFRCDPISEHNRLYWYRQTLGQGPEFLTYFQNEAQLEKSRLLSDRFSAERPKGSFSTLEIQRTEQGDSAMYLCASSLSFRDSYEQYFGPGTRLTVT.

The chain employs TRBV7-2 and TRBJ2-7, with D perhaps matching TRBD2 (6 bases). V lost 2 bases and J 3 bases, leaving 17 bases between the germline ends. Germline V gene lookup returns CDR1 SGHTA and CDR2 FQGNSA. This CDR3 spans 16 amino acids. CDR3 region: CASSLTGTRDGYEQYF. The CDR3 nucleotides are TGTGCCAGCAGCTTAACCGGGACTCGGGATGGCTACGAGCAGTACTTC. Drawing the rest from reference TRBV7-2 and TRBJ2-7, the complete variable domain is GAGVSQSPSNKVTEKGKDVELRCDPISGHTALYWYRQSLGQGLEFLIYFQGNSAPDKSGLPSDRFSAERTGGSVSTLTIQRTQQEDSAVYLCASSLTGTRDGYEQYFGPGTRLTVT.

This clonotype was counted a few times. The gene calls are TRBV6-2 or TRBV6-3 and TRBJ1-1, with 7 bases aligning to TRBD1. The CDR3 extends over 13 amino acids. The trim removed 6 bases at V and 7 bases at J, leaving 8 bases unmatched. Germline V gives CDR1 MNHEY, CDR2 SVGEGT. CDR3 loop: CASSKIWDSEAFF. CDR3 coding DNA: TGTGCCAGCAGCAAAATCTGGGACAGTGAAGCTTTCTTT.

The table lists this clonotype with many counts. J is TRBJ2-2 and V is TRBV12-3 or TRBV12-4; possible D gene TRBD2, 7 bases. The CDR3 sequence is 15 residues long. The V end lost 5 bases, the J end lost 4 bases, and 14 bases lay between the germline ends. The CDR3 reads CASSPVRGATGELFF. CDR3 DNA: TGTGCCAGCAGTCCGGTTCGGGGGGCCACCGGGGAGCTGTTTTTT.

This clonotype has at least ten counts. The chain joins TRBV3-1 to TRBJ2-3; a possible D gene is TRBD1 (5 bases). There are 16 residues in the CDR3. V lost 6 bases and J 7 bases, leaving 23 bases between the germline ends. The germline V gene has CDR1 LGHDT and CDR2 YNNKEL (reference sequence). The CDR3 DNA is TGTGCCAGCAGTCACCCTTTTCCCACAGGAATGAATACGCAGTATTTT. Residues: CASSHPFPTGMNTQYF.

The chain employs TRBV12-3 or TRBV12-4 and TRBJ1-2; 7 nucleotides line up with TRBD1. This CDR3 has 14 amino acids. The trim removed 5 bases at V and 8 bases at J, leaving 11 bases unmatched. The CDR3 DNA follows: TGTGCCAGCAGTAGACAGGGCAAGGTGGGGGGCTACACCTTC. Its translation: CASSRQGKVGGYTF.

The chain couples TRBV7-2 to TRBJ2-5, with D possibly TRBD2 on 6 matching bases. CDR3 length equals 13 residues. V was cut by 4 bases and J by 4 bases, with 10 bases left in between. Germline V CDR1 and CDR2: SGHTA, FQGNSA. Here the CDR3 DNA reads TGTGCCAGCAGCTGGACTACTGTAGAGACCCAGTACTTC. Protein: CASSWTTVETQYF. Complete variable domain (other parts from reference TRBV7-2 and TRBJ2-5): GAGVSQSPSNKVTEKGKDVELRCDPISGHTALYWYRQSLGQGLEFLIYFQGNSAPDKSGLPSDRFSAERTGGSVSTLTIQRTQQEDSAVYLCASSWTTVETQYFGPGTRLLVL.